The text below deals with one T cell receptor (beta chain). Its cognate antigen has yet to be identified. No much larger clone exists at a distance of one base, and base qualities are not known. These data come from a study of CD4 T cell repertoires and nickel (dated by TCRdb to about 2020). Sequences SEHNR (CDR1) and FQNEAQ (CDR2) are obtained from the germline V gene (reference sequence). Spanning cysteine to phenylalanine, the CDR3 consists of 14 amino acids. Only the CDR3 DNA is retained, 42 bases long and in frame from the first base. V is reduced by 5 bases and J by 4 bases, leaving a spacing of 12 bases between them. Libraries came from RT-PCR. The listed sequencing device is Illumina MiSeq. TCRdb reanalyzed the raw reads on its own, using fastp at Q25 for trimming and MiXCR for clone calling, and kept in-frame beta chains. CDR3 protein duplicates are merged, each entry listing the most common genes and DNA. The sample data list some 250 distinct CDR3 sequences, and about 76% of these were observed just once. The top ten clonotypes cover around 14% of the sample.

This TCR came from a human donor in a nickel allergy study, with or without nickel allergy (not recorded which). It is not recorded whether this sample comes from one donor or several. Input material: CD4+ T cells from blood, not recorded whether cultured. The chain employs TRBV7-9 and TRBJ1-5; TRBD1 is a weak D gene call, 6 bases matching. CDR3 protein: CASSPYRDNQPQHF. The nucleotide sequence is given as TGTGCCAGCAGCCCCTACAGGGATAATCAGCCCCAGCATTTT.